Listed below are T cell receptor beta chains from one sample, sequenced in a study of cytomegalovirus exposure and HLA in healthy donors. Some clones are missing from TCRdb's copy, which holds only in-frame ones; the method was immunoSEQ multiplex PCR. The sample includes 150,000 to 200,000 clones, about 80% of them seen just once. Sequencing used PBMCs. These receptors came from a woman in her 30s in good health and CMV-seropositive. Both conserved end residues are part of each CDR3. Each record gives: J gene, clone size, D gene, V gene, CDR3 protein, CDR3 DNA. The D gene is left open where the match is weak. Some rows mark clone size as missing; the rest say once, few, many or name a class of expanded clone.

TRBJ1-1 | - | - | TRBV7-9 | CASSLGLPLNTEAFF | TGTGCCAGCAGCCTGGGACTCCCCTTGAACACTGAAGCTTTCTTT
TRBJ1-2 | - | - | TRBV4-1 | CASSQDSGIINYGYTF | TGCGCCAGCAGCCAAGATTCGGGTATTATTAACTATGGCTACACCTTC
TRBJ2-7 | - | - | TRBV20-1 | CSAWTLREQYF | TGCAGTGCTTGGACTCTCCGCGAGCAGTACTTC
TRBJ1-5 | - | - | TRBV10-1 | CASSVAGDQPQHF | TGCGCCAGCAGTGTAGCGGGAGACCAGCCCCAGCATTTT
TRBJ2-1 | few | - | TRBV7-2 | CASSFSGGAANEQFF | TGTGCCAGCAGCTTTAGCGGAGGGGCCGCCAATGAGCAGTTCTTC
TRBJ2-7 | - | - | TRBV6-1 | CASSEILAGEGGYYEQYF | TGTGCCAGCAGTGAAATTCTAGCTGGAGAGGGGGGGTACTACGAGCAGTACTTC
TRBJ2-1 | - | TRBD2 | TRBV4-1 | CASSQEGTSGRYNEQFF | TGCGCCAGCAGCCAAGAGGGGACTAGCGGGAGATACAATGAGCAGTTCTTC
TRBJ1-2 | - | - | TRBV11-2 | CASSLAVNYGYTF | TGTGCCAGCAGCTTAGCGGTGAACTATGGCTACACCTTC
TRBJ1-1 | - | - | TRBV6-6 | CASSLQGNTEAFF | TGTGCCAGCAGTTTACAGGGCAACACTGAAGCTTTCTTT
TRBJ2-7 | - | TRBD2 | TRBV4-2 | CASSLGLAGALGYEQYF | TGTGCCAGCAGCCTCGGACTAGCGGGGGCCTTAGGGTACGAGCAGTACTTC
TRBJ1-5 | - | - | TRBV4-1 | CASSPQAVTVWQPQHF | TGCGCCAGCAGCCCACAAGCCGTGACAGTCTGGCAGCCCCAGCATTTT
TRBJ2-5 | - | TRBD2 | TRBV7-2 | CASSSVAGGGETQYF | TGTGCCAGCAGCTCAGTAGCGGGGGGGGGTGAGACCCAGTACTTC
TRBJ2-2 | - | - | TRBV9 | CASSPSDSTGELFF | TGTGCCAGCAGCCCCTCAGACTCCACCGGGGAGCTGTTTTTT
TRBJ2-3 | - | TRBD2 | TRBV6-6 | CAIMGGSSGRDTQYF | TGTGCCATCATGGGGGGGTCTAGCGGGAGGGATACGCAGTATTTT
TRBJ2-5 | - | - | TRBV19 | CASSIGQGGTQYF | TGTGCCAGTAGTATAGGCCAGGGCGGGACCCAGTACTTC
TRBJ1-1 | few | - | TRBV6-6 | CASSRLPYTEAFF | TGTGCCAGCAGCCGACTCCCTTACACTGAAGCTTTCTTT
TRBJ1-2 | - | TRBD1 | TRBV2 | CASGGQDSLGLYGYTF | TGTGCCAGCGGAGGACAGGACAGCCTGGGGCTCTATGGCTACACCTTC
TRBJ2-7 | - | TRBD2 | TRBV7-9 | CASSTRLLAGGLYEQYF | TGTGCCAGCAGCACGAGGTTACTAGCGGGGGGGCTCTACGAGCAGTACTTC
TRBJ2-7 | - | - | TRBV5-1 | CASSPGHDIPYEQYF | TGCGCCAGCAGCCCTGGCCACGACATACCCTACGAGCAGTACTTC
TRBJ1-4 | - | - | TRBV19 | CASTAQGRTTNEKLFF | TGTGCCAGTACGGCACAGGGCCGCACAACTAATGAAAAACTGTTTTTT
TRBJ1-5 | - | - | TRBV7-8 | CASSQGGISNQPQHF | TGTGCCAGCAGCCAGGGAGGGATTAGCAATCAGCCCCAGCATTTT
TRBJ1-4 | few | - | TRBV5-4 | CASSLDGTNEKLFF | TGTGCCAGCAGCTTGGACGGAACTAATGAAAAACTGTTTTTT
TRBJ2-7 | once | - | TRBV20-1 | CSAGQGYEQYF | TGCAGTGCCGGCCAGGGCTACGAGCAGTACTTC
TRBJ1-1 | - | - | TRBV9 | CASSVTVNTEAFF | TGTGCCAGCAGCGTAACGGTGAACACTGAAGCTTTCTTT
TRBJ1-3 | - | TRBD1 | TRBV19 | CASSAQGGSRNTIYF | TGTGCCAGTAGTGCACAGGGGGGAAGCCGAAACACCATATATTTT